The subject of this entry is one TCR beta chain. The data are from a study of beta chain features in type 1 diabetes. Germline values: CDR1 SGHRS, CDR2 YFSETQ. The CDR3 has 13 amino acids. V shed 6 bases, J shed 1 base, and the junction held 2 bases outside the gene matches. Sequenced material consisted of expressed TCRB transcripts (all of the isolated RNA was reverse transcribed). The method was immunoSEQ multiplex PCR; TCRdb's version includes in-frame clones alone and lacks a portion of them. The sample lists about 250,000 clones, less than 15% occurring once. Sequenced sample: naive CD4+ T cells from blood. The receptor was derived from a woman between 40 and 50 years old in good health. The chain couples TRBV5-1 to TRBJ2-3, with 7 bases fitting TRBD1. CDR3 amino acids: CASNDRGTDTQYF. The CDR3 coding sequence is TGCGCCAGCAACGACAGGGGCACAGATACGCAGTATTTT.